These T cell receptor beta chains were read from a single sample in a study of CD8+ T cells in alopecia areata. The assay was immunoSEQ multiplex PCR, and TCRdb's table has in-frame clones only and misses some. The table shows around 290,000 clones, with 58% occurring only once. The sequencing here drew on CD4+ T cells sorted from blood, taken at week 24, from a patient treated with tofacitinib. The origin of the receptors is a human donor with alopecia areata. CDR3s include the opening cysteine and the closing phenylalanine or tryptophan. The D gene is left open where the match is weak. Clone size is stated in some rows and not others, as once, few, many or a class when expanded.

CDR3aa	CDR3nt	v_gene	j_gene	d_gene	abundance
CASKLDTDNEQFF	TGTGCCAGCAAACTGGACACGGACAATGAGCAGTTCTTC	TRBV28	TRBJ2-1	-	-
CAWSVGTSKETQYF	TGTGCCTGGAGTGTCGGGACGAGTAAAGAGACCCAGTACTTC	TRBV30	TRBJ2-5	-	once
CASRWTAHNEQFF	TGTGCCAGCAGGTGGACAGCTCACAATGAGCAGTTCTTC	TRBV27	TRBJ2-1	-	-
CASSRDINTEAFF	TGTGCCAGCAGCCGAGATATTAACACTGAAGCTTTCTTT	TRBV11-2	TRBJ1-1	-	-
CASSPIGVLAVEAFF	TGCGCCAGCAGCCCAATAGGAGTTCTCGCAGTTGAAGCTTTCTTT	TRBV5-1	TRBJ1-1	-	-
CASSPKGQERSPLHF	TGCGCCAGCAGCCCAAAGGGACAGGAGCGTTCACCCCTCCACTTT	TRBV23-1	TRBJ1-6	TRBD1	-
CASSVESRREKLFF	TGTGCCAGCAGCGTAGAAAGCAGGCGGGAAAAACTGTTTTTT	TRBV9	TRBJ1-4	-	-
CSVEGRTYEQYF	TGCAGCGTTGAAGGTCGGACCTACGAGCAGTACTTC	TRBV29-1	TRBJ2-7	-	-
CSISSGTGLTLHF	TGCAGCATATCAAGCGGGACAGGTCTGACCCTCCACTTT	TRBV29-1	TRBJ1-6	TRBD1	-
CASSYSGRNSPLHF	TGTGCCAGCAGTTACTCCGGCAGGAATTCACCCCTCCACTTT	TRBV6-5	TRBJ1-6	-	-
CASSVRGDTQPQHF	TGTGCCAGCAGTGTTCGTGGAGATACACAGCCCCAGCATTTT	TRBV2	TRBJ1-5	-	-
CSVGVQGRGEQYF	TGCAGCGTTGGAGTACAGGGGAGAGGCGAGCAGTACTTC	TRBV29-1	TRBJ2-7	TRBD1	few
CASSERQGNEPQHF	TGTGCCAGCAGTGAAAGACAGGGGAATGAGCCCCAGCATTTT	TRBV2	TRBJ1-5	TRBD1	-
CAWDRAGDQPQHF	TGTGCCTGGGACAGGGCCGGGGATCAGCCCCAGCATTTT	TRBV30	TRBJ1-5	TRBD1	once
CSVEQGYSGANVLTF	TGCAGCGTTGAACAGGGATACTCTGGGGCCAACGTCCTGACTTTC	TRBV29-1	TRBJ2-6	-	few
CSVALTASNQPQHF	TGCAGCGTTGCTTTAACGGCTAGCAATCAGCCCCAGCATTTT	TRBV29-1	TRBJ1-5	-	-
CASSLSQTGFNEQFF	TGTGCCAGCAGTTTATCCCAGACAGGGTTCAATGAGCAGTTCTTC	TRBV27	TRBJ2-1	TRBD1	-
CATSRDRHLGPGANVLTF	TGTGCCACCAGCAGAGATCGGCACCTAGGCCCAGGGGCCAACGTCCTGACTTTC	TRBV15	TRBJ2-6	-	-
CATTNGGSGRSPNF	TGTGCCACCACCAATGGGGGCTCAGGAAGGTCGCCCAACTTC	TRBV15	TRBJ2-5	-	-
CSVGGLKAQGTEAFF	TGCAGCGTTGGCGGGCTAAAAGCCCAGGGCACTGAAGCTTTCTTT	TRBV29-1	TRBJ1-1	-	-
CSASVTYEQYF	TGCAGTGCTAGTGTTACCTACGAGCAGTACTTC	TRBV20-1	TRBJ2-7	-	few
CAWSVDRGTEAFF	TGTGCCTGGAGTGTGGATAGGGGCACTGAAGCTTTCTTT	TRBV30	TRBJ1-1	-	-
CASSRDPFYGYTF	TGCGCCAGCAGCCGGGACCCTTTCTATGGCTACACCTTC	TRBV5-1	TRBJ1-2	-	-
CASSLGPNNEQFF	TGTGCCAGCAGCTTAGGACCAAACAATGAGCAGTTCTTC	TRBV7-2	TRBJ2-1	-	-
CASSLVKSRGNEQFF	TGTGCCAGCAGCTTAGTAAAATCCCGGGGCAATGAGCAGTTCTTC	TRBV11-2	TRBJ2-1	-	-
CASSSPGPTGNSPLHF	TGTGCCAGCAGTTCCCCTGGACCGACCGGAAATTCACCCCTCCACTTT	TRBV6-5	TRBJ1-6	-	once
CASSLHRDILSYEQYF	TGTGCCAGCAGCTTGCACCGGGACATCCTCTCCTACGAGCAGTACTTC	TRBV13	TRBJ2-7	-	few
CASSLTRSGTQTQYF	TGTGCCAGCAGCTTGACTCGCTCGGGGACGCAGACCCAGTACTTC	TRBV5-6	TRBJ2-5	-	-
CASSQGGGPGNTIYF	TGCGCCAGCAGCCAAGGGGGAGGTCCTGGAAACACCATATATTTT	TRBV4-3	TRBJ1-3	-	-
CASSRTGVEAFF	TGTGCCAGCAGCCGGACAGGGGTCGAAGCTTTCTTT	TRBV7-6	TRBJ1-1	TRBD1	few
CASTSIRGRNEKLFF	TGTGCCAGCACCTCAATTAGGGGCCGGAATGAAAAACTGTTTTTT	TRBV6-5	TRBJ1-4	-	-
CSVLTDGASYNSPLHF	TGCAGCGTTCTTACGGACGGGGCCTCCTATAATTCACCCCTCCACTTT	TRBV29-1	TRBJ1-6	-	-
CASSLVGPTDTQYF	TGTGCCAGCAGCTTGGTGGGTCCCACAGATACGCAGTATTTT	TRBV7-2	TRBJ2-3	-	-
CAWSVLGLAKNIQYF	TGTGCCTGGAGTGTACTGGGCCTAGCCAAAAACATTCAGTACTTC	TRBV30	TRBJ2-4	-	-
CASQRTVNTGELFF	TGTGCCAGTCAACGGACAGTCAACACCGGGGAGCTGTTTTTT	TRBV14	TRBJ2-2	-	few
CASSRGDTGELFF	TGTGCCAGCAGCAGGGGGGACACCGGGGAGCTGTTTTTT	TRBV9	TRBJ2-2	-	-
CAWSVGGAQGEAFF	TGTGCCTGGAGTGTGGGGGGGGCGCAAGGTGAAGCTTTCTTT	TRBV30	TRBJ1-1	-	-
CASSYSDEFPLGYTF	TGTGCCAGCAGTTACTCGGACGAGTTCCCCCTAGGCTACACCTTC	TRBV6-5	TRBJ1-2	-	-
CASSTNYGYTF	TGTGCCAGCAGTACTAACTATGGCTACACCTTC	TRBV28	TRBJ1-2	-	-
CASSKGGGDPHEQYF	TGTGCCAGCAGCAAAGGGGGCGGTGATCCCCACGAGCAGTACTTC	TRBV21-1	TRBJ2-7	-	few
CSVLGGNEQFF	TGCAGCGTTCTGGGGGGGAATGAGCAGTTCTTC	TRBV29-1	TRBJ2-1	TRBD2	-